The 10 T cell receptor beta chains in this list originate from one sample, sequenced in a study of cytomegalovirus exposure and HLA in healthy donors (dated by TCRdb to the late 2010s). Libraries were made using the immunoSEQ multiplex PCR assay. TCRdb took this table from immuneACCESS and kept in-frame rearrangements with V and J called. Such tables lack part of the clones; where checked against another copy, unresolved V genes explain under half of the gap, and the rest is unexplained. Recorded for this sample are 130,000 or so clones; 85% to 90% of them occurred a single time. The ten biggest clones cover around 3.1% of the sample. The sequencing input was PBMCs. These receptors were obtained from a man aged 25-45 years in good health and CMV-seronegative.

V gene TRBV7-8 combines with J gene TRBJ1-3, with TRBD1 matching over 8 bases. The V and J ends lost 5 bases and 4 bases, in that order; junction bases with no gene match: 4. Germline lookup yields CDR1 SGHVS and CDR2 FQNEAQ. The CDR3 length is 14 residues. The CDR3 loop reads CASSPRTGGNTIYF. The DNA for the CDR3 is TGTGCCAGCAGCCCTCGGACAGGGGGAAACACCATATATTTT.

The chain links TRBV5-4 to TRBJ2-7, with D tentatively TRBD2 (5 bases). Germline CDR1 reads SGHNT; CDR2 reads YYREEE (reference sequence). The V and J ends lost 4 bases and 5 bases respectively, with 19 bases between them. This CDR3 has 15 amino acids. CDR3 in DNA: TGTGCCAGCAGCGAGGGCCTTAAGGGTCCCCACGAGCAGTACTTC. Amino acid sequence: CASSEGLKGPHEQYF.

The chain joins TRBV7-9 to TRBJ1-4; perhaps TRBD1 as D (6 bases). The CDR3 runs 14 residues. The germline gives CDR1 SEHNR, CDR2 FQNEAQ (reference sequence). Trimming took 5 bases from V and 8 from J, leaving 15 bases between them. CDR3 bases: TGTGCCAGCAGCCTCGGCAGGGGTGGAGAAAAACTGTTTTTT. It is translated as CASSLGRGGEKLFF.

This CDR3 reads CASEAGGEGYGYTF. The CDR3, as DNA: TGTGCCAGCGAAGCCGGAGGGGAGGGATATGGCTACACCTTC. The chain combines TRBV2 with TRBJ1-2, with D perhaps TRBD1 (5 bases). V was pared by 8 bases and J by 5 bases, with 18 bases between. The CDR3 has 14 residues. From germline, CDR1 is SNHLY and CDR2 FYNNEI.

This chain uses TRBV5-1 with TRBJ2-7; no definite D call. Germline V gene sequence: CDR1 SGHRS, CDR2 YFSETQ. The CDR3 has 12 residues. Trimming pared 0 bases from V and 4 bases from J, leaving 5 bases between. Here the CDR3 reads CASSLERYEQYF. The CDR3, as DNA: TGCGCCAGCAGCTTGGAGAGGTACGAGCAGTACTTC.

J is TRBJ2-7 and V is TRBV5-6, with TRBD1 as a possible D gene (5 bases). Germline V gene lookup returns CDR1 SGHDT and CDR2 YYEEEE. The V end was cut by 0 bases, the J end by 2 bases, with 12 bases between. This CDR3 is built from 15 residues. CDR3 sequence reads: CASSLVQGWTYEQYF. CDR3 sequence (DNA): TGTGCCAGCAGCTTGGTCCAGGGTTGGACCTACGAGCAGTACTTC.

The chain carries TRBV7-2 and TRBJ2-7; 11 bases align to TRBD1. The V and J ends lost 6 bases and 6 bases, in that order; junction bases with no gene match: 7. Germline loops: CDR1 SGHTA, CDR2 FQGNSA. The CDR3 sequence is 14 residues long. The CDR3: CASRSWDRGSEQYF. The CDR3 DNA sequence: TGTGCCAGCAGAAGCTGGGACAGGGGGTCCGAGCAGTACTTC.

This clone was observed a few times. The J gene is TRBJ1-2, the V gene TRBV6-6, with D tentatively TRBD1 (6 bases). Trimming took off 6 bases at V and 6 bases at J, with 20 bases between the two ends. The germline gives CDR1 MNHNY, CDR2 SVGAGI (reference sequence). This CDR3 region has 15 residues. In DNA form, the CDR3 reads TGTGCCAGCAGGGAGGCCTCGGACAGATTTCATGGCTACACCTTC. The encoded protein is CASREASDRFHGYTF.

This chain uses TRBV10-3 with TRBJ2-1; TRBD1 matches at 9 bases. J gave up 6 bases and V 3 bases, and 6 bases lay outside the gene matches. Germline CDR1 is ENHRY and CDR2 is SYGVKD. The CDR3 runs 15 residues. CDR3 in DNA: TGTGCCATCAGTGACAGACAGGGGGGTTCCAATGAGCAGTTCTTC. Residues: CAISDRQGGSNEQFF.

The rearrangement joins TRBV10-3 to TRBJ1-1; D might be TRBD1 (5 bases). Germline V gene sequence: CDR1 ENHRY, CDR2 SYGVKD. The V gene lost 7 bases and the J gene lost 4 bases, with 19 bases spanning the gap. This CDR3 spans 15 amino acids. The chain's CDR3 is CAIKGPSALGTEAFF. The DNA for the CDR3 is TGTGCCATCAAGGGGCCTTCAGCCCTGGGCACTGAAGCTTTCTTT.